The 18 T cell receptor beta chains below come from one sample, sequenced in a study of cytomegalovirus exposure and HLA in healthy donors. Vbeta (60) and Jbeta (13) primers were used in the PCR. Clones were sequenced by immunoSEQ multiplex PCR, and TCRdb holds only the in-frame ones, with some missing. Altogether fewer than 85,000 clones are present, about two thirds being singletons, with the ten largest covering over 10%. The specimen sequenced was PBMCs. These TCRs come from a woman in her thirties or forties in good health and CMV-seropositive.

This clone was seen a single time. The chain joins TRBV6-4 to TRBJ1-1; D possibly corresponds to TRBD1 (5 bases). V was shortened by 4 bases and J by 5 bases, with 11 bases between the two germline ends. Germline CDR1 and CDR2: MRHNA and SNTAGT. The CDR3 is 13 amino acids. As DNA, the CDR3 is TGTGCCAGCAGTGCCCGGAGGGGAACTGAAGCTTTCTTT. Translated, it gives CASSARRGTEAFF.

The chain uses TRBV9 and TRBJ2-3, with unresolved D. Germline V gives CDR1 SGDLS, CDR2 YYNGEE. With 0 bases removed from V and 3 bases from J, the gap between germline ends came to 11 bases. This CDR3 is 15 amino acids long. The CDR3 coding sequence is TGTGCCAGCAGCGTAGGACATATGAGTACAGATACGCAGTATTTT. This sequence encodes CASSVGHMSTDTQYF.

This sequence joins TRBV6-4 and TRBJ2-2; D perhaps matches TRBD1 (5 bases). This CDR3 contains 14 residues. Germline CDR1 and CDR2: MRHNA and SNTAGT. Deletions cut 3 bases from V and 7 bases from J, with 12 bases between. The CDR3 loop is CASSEMVGVGELFF. In nucleotides, the CDR3 is TGTGCCAGCAGTGAAATGGTAGGGGTCGGGGAGCTGTTTTTT.

The CDR3 DNA is TGTGCCAGTAGAAGGGACAGGGGGAGTCTCAACACTGAAGCTTTCTTT. It encodes CASRRDRGSLNTEAFF. The V call is TRBV19, the J call TRBJ1-1, with 11 bases identical to TRBD1. The CDR3 has 16 amino acids. The germline V gene encodes CDR1 LNHDA and CDR2 SQIVND (reference sequence). The ends lost 6 bases at V and 2 bases at J; junction bases unmatched: 8.

The chain's CDR3 is CASSLLPSTDTQYF. CDR3 bases: TGTGCCAGCAGCTTACTCCCTAGCACAGATACGCAGTATTTT. The gene calls are TRBV5-4 and TRBJ2-3; D is unresolved. The V gene lost 2 bases and the J gene lost 0 bases, with 7 bases spanning the gap. Germline-derived CDR1 and CDR2 are SGHNT and YYREEE (reference sequence). CDR3 size: 14 residues.

Only a few counts were recorded for this clone. This chain joins TRBV5-1 and TRBJ2-1, with D possibly matching TRBD1 (5 bases). This CDR3 has 12 residues. CDR1 is SGHRS and CDR2 is YFSETQ in the germline V gene. V was clipped by 4 bases and J by 7 bases, with 9 bases between them. As DNA, the CDR3 is TGCGCCAGCAGCCCAGGACATAATGAGCAGTTCTTC. Its translation is CASSPGHNEQFF.

This chain joins TRBV6-6 and TRBJ1-5; TRBD1 agrees at 10 bases. Per germline, CDR1 MNHNY and CDR2 SVGAGI (reference sequence). The junction had 8 bases not matched to a gene; V was cut back by 6 bases and J by 6 bases. This CDR3 is 15 amino acids long. The CDR3 bases are TGTGCCAGCAGCTTCGACAGGGGGCGCGGTCAGCCCCAGCATTTT. Protein sequence: CASSFDRGRGQPQHF.

This clone was seen a single time. The V call is TRBV27, the J call TRBJ2-1; D is perhaps TRBD1 (5 bases). Trimming removed 2 bases at V and 4 bases at J, with 15 bases between. Germline V CDR1 and CDR2: MNHEY, SMNVEV (reference sequence). The CDR3 has 16 residues. Written as DNA, the CDR3 is TGTGCCAGCAGTTTACCACCCGAGACAGATTACAATGAGCAGTTCTTC. This gives the protein CASSLPPETDYNEQFF.

The CDR3 loop reads CASGLGGSYNEQFF. The CDR3 DNA follows: TGTGCTAGTGGTTTAGGGGGATCCTACAATGAGCAGTTCTTC. This rearrangement joins TRBV12-5 to TRBJ2-1; possibly TRBD1 for D (6 bases). V lost 3 bases and J 1 base, leaving 7 bases between the germline ends. CDR1 and CDR2 from the germline V gene are LGHNT and FRNRAP. CDR3 size: 14 residues.

J is TRBJ1-2 and V is TRBV11-2; no firm D call. Between the trimmed V and J ends, which lost 3 bases and 6 bases, there was a span of 8 bases. CDR3 size: 12 residues. Germline V lookup: CDR1 SGHAT, CDR2 FQNNGV. The DNA for the CDR3 is TGTGCCAGCAGCTTGGAGGGAGATGGCTACACCTTC. It is translated as CASSLEGDGYTF.

J is TRBJ2-3 and V is TRBV7-2; TRBD2 matches at 10 bases. Trimming at V came to 5 bases and at J to 11 bases, leaving 19 bases not matched to a gene. Germline V gene sequence: CDR1 SGHTA, CDR2 FQGNSA. The CDR3 extends over 17 amino acids. The CDR3 DNA sequence: TGTGCCAGCAGCACCAGAGCGGGGGGGCCCCCTCTTGAAAAGCAGTATTTT. Its translation: CASSTRAGGPPLEKQYF.

The CDR3 reads CASSKANRESTDTQYF. CDR3 DNA: TGTGCCAGCAGCAAAGCGAACAGGGAGAGCACAGATACGCAGTATTTT. The chain carries TRBV21-1 and TRBJ2-3; TRBD1, the table's D call, lacks a check against the DNA. TRBV21-1 is a known pseudogene. This CDR3 has 16 amino acids.

This sequence joins TRBV29-1 and TRBJ1-1; 8 bases line up with TRBD1. V dropped 4 bases and J dropped 0; count of bases not matched to a gene: 4. The CDR3 is made up of 14 amino acids. Germline V gene data show CDR1 as SQVTM and CDR2 as ANQGSEA. CDR3 amino acids: CSVGRQGMNTEAFF. CDR3 bases: TGCAGCGTTGGAAGACAGGGGATGAACACTGAAGCTTTCTTT. The full variable domain, in which reference TRBV29-1 and TRBJ1-1 provide the parts outside the CDR3, is SAVISQKPSRDICQRGTSLTIQCQVDSQVTMMFWYRQQPGQSLTLIATANQGSEATYESGFVIDKFPISRPNLTFSTLTVSNMSPEDSSIYLCSVGRQGMNTEAFFGQGTRLTVV.

The V and J genes are TRBV4-2 and TRBJ2-7; no reliable D call. Between the trimmed V and J ends, which lost 0 bases and 6 bases, there was a span of 9 bases. This CDR3 comprises 13 residues. Germline V gene sequence: CDR1 LGHNA, CDR2 YNFKEQ. The DNA for the CDR3 is TGTGCCAGCAGCCAAGACAAACAGAGCGAGCAGTACTTC. Translation: CASSQDKQSEQYF.

The gene calls are TRBV7-8 and TRBJ1-4; no clear D. Germline V gene lookup returns CDR1 SGHVS and CDR2 FQNEAQ. V lost 5 bases and J 7 bases, leaving 17 bases between the germline ends. The CDR3 length is 15 residues. CDR3 bases: TGTGCCAGCAGCCCCCTCTTCGGTTTAACTGAAAAACTGTTTTTT. It encodes CASSPLFGLTEKLFF.

The V and J genes are TRBV25-1 and TRBJ2-1; 7 bases are shared with TRBD1. With V trimmed by 3 bases and J by 5 bases, 7 bases remained unmatched. The CDR3 length is 15 residues. Germline CDR1 MGHDK, CDR2 SYGVNS. CDR3 in DNA: TGTGCCAGCAGTGACCACTCGGACAGGAACAATGAGCAGTTCTTC. Encoded protein: CASSDHSDRNNEQFF.

The V gene is TRBV4-1, the J gene TRBJ1-2; TRBD1 matches at 8 bases. The CDR3 covers 18 residues. J lost 7 bases, V lost 0 bases, and 16 bases had no gene match. Germline CDR1 MGHRA, CDR2 YSYEKL. The CDR3 reads CASSQDRGAGGAVSGYTF. CDR3 nucleotide sequence: TGCGCCAGCAGCCAAGATAGGGGGGCAGGGGGCGCGGTTAGTGGCTACACCTTC.

J is TRBJ1-2 and V is TRBV13, with D perhaps matching TRBD1 (6 bases). The V end lost 3 bases, the J end lost 3 bases, and 17 bases lay between the germline ends. The CDR3 is 16 amino acids. The germline gives CDR1 PRHDT, CDR2 FYEKMQ (reference sequence). CDR3 sequence: CASSFTWTEHDYGYTF. The CDR3 region has the DNA TGTGCCAGCAGCTTTACGTGGACAGAACACGACTATGGCTACACCTTC.